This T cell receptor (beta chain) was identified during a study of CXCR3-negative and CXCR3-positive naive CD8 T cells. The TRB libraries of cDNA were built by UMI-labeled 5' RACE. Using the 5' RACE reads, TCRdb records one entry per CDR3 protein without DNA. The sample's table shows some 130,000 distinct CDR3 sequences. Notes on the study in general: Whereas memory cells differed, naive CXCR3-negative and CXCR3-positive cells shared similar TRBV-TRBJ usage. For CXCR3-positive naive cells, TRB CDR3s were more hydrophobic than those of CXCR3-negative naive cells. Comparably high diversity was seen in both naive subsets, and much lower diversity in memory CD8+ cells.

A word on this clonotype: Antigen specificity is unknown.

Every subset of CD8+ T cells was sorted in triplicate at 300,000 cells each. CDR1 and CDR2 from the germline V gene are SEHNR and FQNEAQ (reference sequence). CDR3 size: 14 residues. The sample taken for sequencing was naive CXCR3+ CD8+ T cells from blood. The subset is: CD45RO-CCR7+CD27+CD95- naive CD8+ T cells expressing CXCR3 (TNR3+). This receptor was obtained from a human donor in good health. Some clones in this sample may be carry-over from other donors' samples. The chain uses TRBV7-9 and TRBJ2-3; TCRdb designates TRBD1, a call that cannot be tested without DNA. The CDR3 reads CASSPGKAADTQYF.